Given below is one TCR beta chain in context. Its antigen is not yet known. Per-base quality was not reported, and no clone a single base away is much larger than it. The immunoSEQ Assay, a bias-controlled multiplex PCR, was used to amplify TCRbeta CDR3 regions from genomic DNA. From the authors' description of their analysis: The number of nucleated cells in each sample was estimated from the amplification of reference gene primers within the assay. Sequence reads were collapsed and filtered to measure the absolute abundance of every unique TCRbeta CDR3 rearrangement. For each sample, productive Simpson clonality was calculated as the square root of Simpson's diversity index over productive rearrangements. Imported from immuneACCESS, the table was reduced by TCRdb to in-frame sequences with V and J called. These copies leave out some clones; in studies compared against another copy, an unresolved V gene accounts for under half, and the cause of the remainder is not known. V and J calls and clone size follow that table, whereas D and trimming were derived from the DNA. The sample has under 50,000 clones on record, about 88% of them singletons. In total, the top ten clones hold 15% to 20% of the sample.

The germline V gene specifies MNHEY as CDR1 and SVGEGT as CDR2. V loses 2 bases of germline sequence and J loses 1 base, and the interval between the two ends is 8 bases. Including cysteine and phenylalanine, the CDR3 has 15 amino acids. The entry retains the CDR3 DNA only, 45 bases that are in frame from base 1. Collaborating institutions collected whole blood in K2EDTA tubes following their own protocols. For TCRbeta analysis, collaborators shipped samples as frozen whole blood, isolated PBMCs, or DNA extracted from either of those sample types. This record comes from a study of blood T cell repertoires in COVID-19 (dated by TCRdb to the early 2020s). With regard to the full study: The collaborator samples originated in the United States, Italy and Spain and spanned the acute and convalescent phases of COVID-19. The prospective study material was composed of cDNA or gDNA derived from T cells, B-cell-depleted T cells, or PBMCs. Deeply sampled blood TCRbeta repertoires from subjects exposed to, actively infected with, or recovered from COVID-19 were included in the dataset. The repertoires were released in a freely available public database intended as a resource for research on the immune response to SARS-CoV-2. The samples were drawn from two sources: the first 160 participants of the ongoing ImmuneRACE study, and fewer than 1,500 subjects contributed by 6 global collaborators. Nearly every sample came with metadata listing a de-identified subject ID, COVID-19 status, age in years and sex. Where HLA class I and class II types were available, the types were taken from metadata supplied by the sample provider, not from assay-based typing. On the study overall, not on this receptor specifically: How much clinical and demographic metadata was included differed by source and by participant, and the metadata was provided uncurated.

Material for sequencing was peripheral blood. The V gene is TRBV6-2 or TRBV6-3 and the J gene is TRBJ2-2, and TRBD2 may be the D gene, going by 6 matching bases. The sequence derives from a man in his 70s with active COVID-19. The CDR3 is CASSYGGKNTGELFF. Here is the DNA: TGTGCCAGCAGTTACGGGGGGAAGAACACCGGGGAGCTGTTTTTT.